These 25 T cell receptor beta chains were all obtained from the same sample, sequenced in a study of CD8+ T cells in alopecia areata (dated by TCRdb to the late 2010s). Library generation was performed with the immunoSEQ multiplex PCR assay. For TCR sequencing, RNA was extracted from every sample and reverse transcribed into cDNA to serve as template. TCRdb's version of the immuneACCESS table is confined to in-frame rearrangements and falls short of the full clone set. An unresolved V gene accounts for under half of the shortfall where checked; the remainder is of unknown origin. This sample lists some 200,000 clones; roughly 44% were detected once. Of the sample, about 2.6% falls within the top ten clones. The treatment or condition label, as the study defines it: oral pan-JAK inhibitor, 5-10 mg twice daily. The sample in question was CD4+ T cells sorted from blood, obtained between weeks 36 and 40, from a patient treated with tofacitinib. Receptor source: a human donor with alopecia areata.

In nucleotides, the CDR3 is TGTGCCAGCAGGACAGACTACAATGAGCAGTTCTTC. It yields the protein CASRTDYNEQFF. The V call is TRBV2, the J call TRBJ2-1, with a possible D match to TRBD1 (5 bases). V was clipped by 6 bases and J by 3 bases, with 6 bases between them. CDR1 and CDR2 (germline): SNHLY, FYNNEI. CDR3 length equals 12 residues.

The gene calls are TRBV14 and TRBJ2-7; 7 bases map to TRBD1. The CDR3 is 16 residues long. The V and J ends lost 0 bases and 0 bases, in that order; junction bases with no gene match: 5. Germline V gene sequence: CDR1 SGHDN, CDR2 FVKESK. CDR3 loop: CASSQEGQWSSYEQYF. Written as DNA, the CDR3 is TGTGCCAGCAGCCAAGAGGGACAGTGGAGCTCCTACGAGCAGTACTTC.

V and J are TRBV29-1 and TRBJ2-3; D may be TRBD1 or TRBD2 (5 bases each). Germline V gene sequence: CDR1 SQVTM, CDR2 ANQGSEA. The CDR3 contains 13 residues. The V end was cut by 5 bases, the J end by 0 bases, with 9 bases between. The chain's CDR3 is CSVRGGSTDTQYF. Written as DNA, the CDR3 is TGCAGCGTTAGGGGCGGGAGCACAGATACGCAGTATTTT.

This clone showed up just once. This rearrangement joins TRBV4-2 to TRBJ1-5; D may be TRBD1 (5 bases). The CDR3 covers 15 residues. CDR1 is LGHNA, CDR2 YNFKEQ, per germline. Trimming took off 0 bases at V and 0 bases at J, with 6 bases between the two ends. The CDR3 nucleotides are TGTGCCAGCAGCCAAGAGGGGCATAGCAATCAGCCCCAGCATTTT. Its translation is CASSQEGHSNQPQHF.

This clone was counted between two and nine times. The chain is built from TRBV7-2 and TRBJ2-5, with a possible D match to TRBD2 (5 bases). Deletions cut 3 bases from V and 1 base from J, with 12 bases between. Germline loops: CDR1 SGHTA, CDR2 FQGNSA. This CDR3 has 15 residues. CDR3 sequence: CASSLGLEGQETQYF. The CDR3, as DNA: TGTGCCAGCAGCTTGGGCCTAGAGGGCCAAGAGACCCAGTACTTC.

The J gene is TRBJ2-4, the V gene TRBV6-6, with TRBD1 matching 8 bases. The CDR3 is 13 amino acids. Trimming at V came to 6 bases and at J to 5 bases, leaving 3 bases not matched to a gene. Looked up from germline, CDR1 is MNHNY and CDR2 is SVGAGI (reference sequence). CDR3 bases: TGTGCCAGCAGGGGGACAGGAGAAAACATTCAGTACTTC. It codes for CASRGTGENIQYF.

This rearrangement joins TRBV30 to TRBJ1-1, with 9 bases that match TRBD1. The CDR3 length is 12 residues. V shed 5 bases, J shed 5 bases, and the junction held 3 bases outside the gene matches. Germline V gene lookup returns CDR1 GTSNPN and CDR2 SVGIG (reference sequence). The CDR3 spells CAWEDRGTEAFF. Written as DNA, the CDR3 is TGTGCCTGGGAGGACAGGGGAACTGAAGCTTTCTTT.

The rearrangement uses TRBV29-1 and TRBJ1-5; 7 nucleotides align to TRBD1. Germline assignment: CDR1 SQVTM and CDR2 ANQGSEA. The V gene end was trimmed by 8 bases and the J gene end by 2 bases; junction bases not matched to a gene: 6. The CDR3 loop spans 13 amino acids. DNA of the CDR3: TGCAGCACCAGGGGGGACGGCAATCAGCCCCAGCATTTT. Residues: CSTRGDGNQPQHF. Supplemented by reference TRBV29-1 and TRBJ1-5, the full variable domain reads SAVISQKPSRDICQRGTSLTIQCQVDSQVTMMFWYRQQPGQSLTLIATANQGSEATYESGFVIDKFPISRPNLTFSTLTVSNMSPEDSSIYLCSTRGDGNQPQHFGDGTRLSIL.

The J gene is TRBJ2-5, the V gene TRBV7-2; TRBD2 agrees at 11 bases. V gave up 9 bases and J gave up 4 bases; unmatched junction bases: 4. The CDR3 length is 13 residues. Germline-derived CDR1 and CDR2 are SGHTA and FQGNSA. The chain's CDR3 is CASMTSGTETQYF. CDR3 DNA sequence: TGTGCCAGTATGACTAGCGGGACAGAGACCCAGTACTTC.

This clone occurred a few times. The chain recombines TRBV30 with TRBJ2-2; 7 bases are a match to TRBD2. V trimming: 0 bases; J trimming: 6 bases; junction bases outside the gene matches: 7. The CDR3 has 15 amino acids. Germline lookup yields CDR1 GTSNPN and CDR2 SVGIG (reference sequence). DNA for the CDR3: TGTGCCTGGAGTGTGCAGGGCGGGAGAGCCGGGGAGCTGTTTTTT. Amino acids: CAWSVQGGRAGELFF.

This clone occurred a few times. The CDR3 region is CAWEQGQVNTEAFF. The CDR3 DNA reads TGTGCCTGGGAGCAGGGACAGGTGAACACTGAAGCTTTCTTT. The chain has TRBV30 and TRBJ1-1; 8 bases align to TRBD1. Germline loops: CDR1 GTSNPN, CDR2 SVGIG (reference sequence). The V gene end was trimmed by 5 bases and the J gene end by 0 bases; junction bases not matched to a gene: 5. The CDR3 runs 14 residues.

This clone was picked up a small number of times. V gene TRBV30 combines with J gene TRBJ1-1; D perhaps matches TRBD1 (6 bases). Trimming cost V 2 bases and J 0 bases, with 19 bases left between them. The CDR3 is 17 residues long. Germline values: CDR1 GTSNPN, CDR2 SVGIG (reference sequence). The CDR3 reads CAWSQIRVQGMNTEAFF. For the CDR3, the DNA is TGTGCCTGGAGTCAGATTCGGGTGCAGGGGATGAACACTGAAGCTTTCTTT.

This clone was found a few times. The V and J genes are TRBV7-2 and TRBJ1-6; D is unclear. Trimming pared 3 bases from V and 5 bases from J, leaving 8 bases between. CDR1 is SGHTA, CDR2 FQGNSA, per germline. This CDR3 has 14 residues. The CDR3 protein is CASSFGQDNSPLHF. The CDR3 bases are TGTGCCAGCAGCTTCGGCCAAGATAATTCACCCCTCCACTTT.

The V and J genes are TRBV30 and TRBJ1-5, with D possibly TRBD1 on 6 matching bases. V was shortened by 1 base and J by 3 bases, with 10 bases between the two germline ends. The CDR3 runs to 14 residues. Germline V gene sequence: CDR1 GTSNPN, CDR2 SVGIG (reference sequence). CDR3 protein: CAWSAPGANQPQHF. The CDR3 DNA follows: TGTGCCTGGAGTGCGCCAGGGGCCAATCAGCCCCAGCATTTT.

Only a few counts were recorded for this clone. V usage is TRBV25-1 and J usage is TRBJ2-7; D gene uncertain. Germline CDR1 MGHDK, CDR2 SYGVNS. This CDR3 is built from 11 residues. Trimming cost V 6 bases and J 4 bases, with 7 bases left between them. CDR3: CASREEYEQYF. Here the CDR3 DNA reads TGTGCCAGCAGAGAGGAGTACGAGCAGTACTTC.

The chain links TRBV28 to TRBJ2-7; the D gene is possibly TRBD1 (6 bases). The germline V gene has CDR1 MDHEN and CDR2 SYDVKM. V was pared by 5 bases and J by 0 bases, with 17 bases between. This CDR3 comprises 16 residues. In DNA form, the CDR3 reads TGTGCCAGCAGTAACCCGGGACAAAGCCGCTCCTACGAGCAGTACTTC. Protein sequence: CASSNPGQSRSYEQYF.

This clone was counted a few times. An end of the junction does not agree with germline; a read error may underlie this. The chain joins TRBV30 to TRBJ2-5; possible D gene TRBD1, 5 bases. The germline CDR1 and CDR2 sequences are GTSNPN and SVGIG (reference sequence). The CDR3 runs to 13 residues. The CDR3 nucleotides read TGTGCCTGGAGTGGACAGAACCGAGACCTGAGAAACTTC. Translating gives CAWSGQNRDLRNF.

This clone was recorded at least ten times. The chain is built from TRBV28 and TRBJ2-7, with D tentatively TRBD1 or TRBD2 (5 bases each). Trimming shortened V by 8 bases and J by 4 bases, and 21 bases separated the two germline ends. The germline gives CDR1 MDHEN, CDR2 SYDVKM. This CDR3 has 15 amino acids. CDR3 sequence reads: CASGRGGRTVYEQYF. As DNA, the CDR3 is TGTGCCAGCGGTCGGGGCGGAAGGACGGTATACGAGCAGTACTTC.

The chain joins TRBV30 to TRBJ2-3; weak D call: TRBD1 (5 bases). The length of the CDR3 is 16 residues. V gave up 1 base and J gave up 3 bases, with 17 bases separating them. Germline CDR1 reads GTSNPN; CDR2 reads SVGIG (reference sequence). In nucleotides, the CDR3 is TGTGCCTGGAGTGAGGGGCAAGGGCGCTGGACAGATACGCAGTATTTT. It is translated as CAWSEGQGRWTDTQYF. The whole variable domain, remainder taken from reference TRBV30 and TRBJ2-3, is SQTIHQWPATLVQPVGSPLSLECTVEGTSNPNLYWYRQAAGRGLQLLFYSVGIGQISSEVPQNLSASRPQDRQFILSSKKLLLSDSGFYLCAWSEGQGRWTDTQYFGPGTRLTVL.

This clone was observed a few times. Here the CDR3 reads CASSPKGQTYEQYF. The CDR3 DNA reads as TGCGCCAGCAGTCCGAAGGGACAGACCTACGAGCAGTACTTC. The V gene is TRBV5-1, the J gene TRBJ2-7; 7 nucleotides match TRBD1. Trimming cost V 5 bases and J 2 bases; bases outside gene matches: 7. The CDR3 extends over 14 amino acids. Germline V gives CDR1 SGHRS, CDR2 YFSETQ. The full variable domain, its missing parts supplied by reference TRBV5-1 and TRBJ2-7, is KAGVTQTPRYLIKTRGQQVTLSCSPISGHRSVSWYQQTPGQGLQFLFEYFSETQRNKGNFPGRFSGRQFSNSRSEMNVSTLELGDSALYLCASSPKGQTYEQYFGPGTRLTVT.

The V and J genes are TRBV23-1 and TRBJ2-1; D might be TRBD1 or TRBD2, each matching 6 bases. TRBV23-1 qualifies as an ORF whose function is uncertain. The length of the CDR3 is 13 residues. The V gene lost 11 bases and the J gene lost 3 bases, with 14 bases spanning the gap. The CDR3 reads CAGSGANYNEQFF. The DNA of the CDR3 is TGCGCCGGGTCGGGGGCAAACTACAATGAGCAGTTCTTC.

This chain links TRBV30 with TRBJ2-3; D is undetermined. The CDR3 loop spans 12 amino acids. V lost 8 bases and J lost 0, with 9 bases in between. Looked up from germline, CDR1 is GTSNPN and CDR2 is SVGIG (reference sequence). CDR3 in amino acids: CARALSTDTQYF. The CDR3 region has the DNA TGTGCCCGGGCTCTGAGCACAGATACGCAGTATTTT. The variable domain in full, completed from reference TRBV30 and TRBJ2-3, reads SQTIHQWPATLVQPVGSPLSLECTVEGTSNPNLYWYRQAAGRGLQLLFYSVGIGQISSEVPQNLSASRPQDRQFILSSKKLLLSDSGFYLCARALSTDTQYFGPGTRLTVL.

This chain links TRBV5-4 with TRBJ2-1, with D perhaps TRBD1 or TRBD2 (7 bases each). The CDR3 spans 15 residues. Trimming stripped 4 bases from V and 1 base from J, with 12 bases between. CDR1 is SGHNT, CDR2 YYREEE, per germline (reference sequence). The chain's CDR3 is CASSTRGGSYNEQFF. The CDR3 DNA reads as TGTGCCAGCAGCACCAGGGGGGGATCCTACAATGAGCAGTTCTTC.

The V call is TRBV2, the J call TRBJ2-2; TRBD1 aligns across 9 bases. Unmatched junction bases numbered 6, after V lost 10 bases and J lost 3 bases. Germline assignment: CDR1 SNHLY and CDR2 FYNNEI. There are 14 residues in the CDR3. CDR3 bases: TGTGCCACCGGACAGGGGTGGGACACCGGGGAGCTGTTTTTT. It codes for CATGQGWDTGELFF.

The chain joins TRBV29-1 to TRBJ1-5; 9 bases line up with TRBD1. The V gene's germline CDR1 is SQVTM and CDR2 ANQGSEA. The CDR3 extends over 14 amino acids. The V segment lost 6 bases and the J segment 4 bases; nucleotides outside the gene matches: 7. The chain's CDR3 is CSVKGQGINQPQHF. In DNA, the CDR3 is TGCAGCGTGAAGGGACAGGGAATAAATCAGCCCCAGCATTTT.